This T cell receptor beta chain stems from a study of blood T cell repertoires in COVID-19. Turning to the study itself: Material from acute and convalescent COVID-19 was sourced from the United States, Italy and Spain.

Only in-frame clones appear in the TCRdb table, and some are missing; sequencing was by immunoSEQ multiplex PCR. The profile covers around 150,000 clones, with 90% to 95% appearing a single time and 4.6% taken by the ten largest. The sequencing sample was made of peripheral blood. The clonotype was recovered from a woman aged 45-65 years with acute or convalescent COVID-19.

The CDR3 DNA sequence: TGTGCCTGGAGCTCACAGGGGGCGGCTGGCTACACCTTC. This encodes CAWSSQGAAGYTF. The V call is TRBV30, the J call TRBJ1-2, with 9 bases lining up with TRBD1. The germline CDR1 and CDR2 sequences are GTSNPN and SVGIG (reference sequence). The CDR3 has 13 residues. Trimming took 3 bases from V and 7 from J; bases not matched to a gene: 6.